The entry below gives a single TCR beta chain sequence along with its context. The authors' processing: Estimated nucleated cell counts came from reference gene primer amplification. Profiling relied on immunoSEQ multiplex PCR, and the TCRdb table lists in-frame clones only, not all of them. That table furnishes V, J and clone size, whereas the DNA furnished D and trimming. The sample consists of about 140,000 clones, about 90% of them appearing once. This sample was included in a study of blood T cell repertoires in COVID-19. About the research overall: Sites across the United States, Italy and Spain contributed samples from acute and convalescent COVID-19. PBMCs, B-cell-depleted T cells, or T cells provided the cDNA or gDNA that made up the material.

The germline V gene encodes CDR1 SGHNT and CDR2 YYREEE (reference sequence). V lost 4 bases and J 3 bases, leaving 16 bases between the germline ends. The CDR3 loop spans 16 amino acids. The receptor's source is a man in his 60s with active or convalescent COVID-19. The V call is TRBV5-4, the J call TRBJ2-2, with D possibly TRBD1 on 6 matching bases. The sample taken for sequencing was peripheral blood. CDR3 sequence (DNA): TGTGCCAGCAGCCCAGACACAGGGATTCACACCGGGGAGCTGTTTTTT. Amino acid sequence: CASSPDTGIHTGELFF.